This T cell receptor beta chain emerged from a study of beta chain features in type 1 diabetes. Broader study findings: Patients showed naive, central memory and Treg TCRB repertoires that appeared more similar than those of healthy donors. TCRB CDR3s were moderately but significantly shorter in Type 1 diabetes patients in all four CD4+ subsets. PCR might favor shorter templates, but any such skew would affect patients and controls equally.

CD45RO/CCR7/CD25/CD127/CD95/CD27 sorting isolated CD4+ naive, central memory, regulatory and stem cell-like memory cells. Expressed TCRB transcripts were sequenced because the isolated RNA had all been reverse transcribed beforehand. Assay used: immunoSEQ multiplex PCR; TCRdb lists only in-frame clones, some missing. The data show over 100,000 clones, approximately 37% seen once. The CDR3 totals 18 residues. CDR1 and CDR2 (germline): MDHEN, SYDVKM. The trim removed 7 bases at V and 4 bases at J, leaving 19 bases unmatched. As concerns this clone: Its antigen is still unknown.

The receptor was isolated from a woman aged 18-30 years in good health. This chain joins TRBV28 and TRBJ2-1; TRBD1 matches 7 bases. The material sequenced was stem cell memory CD4+ T cells from blood. CDR3 residues: CASTSFPTGTDTYNEQFF. CDR3 in DNA: TGTGCCAGCACTAGTTTTCCCACCGGGACAGATACATACAATGAGCAGTTCTTC.